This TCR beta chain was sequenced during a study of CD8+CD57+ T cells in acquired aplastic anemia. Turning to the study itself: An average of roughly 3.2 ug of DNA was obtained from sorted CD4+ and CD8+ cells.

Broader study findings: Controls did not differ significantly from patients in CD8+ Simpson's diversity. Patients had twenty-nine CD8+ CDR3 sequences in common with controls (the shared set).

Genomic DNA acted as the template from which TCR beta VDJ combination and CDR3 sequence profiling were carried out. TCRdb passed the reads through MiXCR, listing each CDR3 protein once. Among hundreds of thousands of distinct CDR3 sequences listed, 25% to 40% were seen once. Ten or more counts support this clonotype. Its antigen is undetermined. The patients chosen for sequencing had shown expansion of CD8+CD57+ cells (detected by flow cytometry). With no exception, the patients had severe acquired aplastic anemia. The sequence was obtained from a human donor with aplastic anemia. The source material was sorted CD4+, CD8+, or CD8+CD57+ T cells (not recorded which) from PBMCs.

CDR3 DNA: TGCAGCGTTGCTCTAGCTAACTATGGCTACACCTTC. Translated, it gives CSVALANYGYTF. This chain joins TRBV29-1 and TRBJ1-2; D unresolved. The germline V gene has CDR1 SQVTM and CDR2 ANQGSEA. Trimming removed 4 bases at V and 0 bases at J, with 6 bases between. The CDR3 spans 12 residues. Full variable domain (missing parts from reference TRBV29-1 and TRBJ1-2): SAVISQKPSRDICQRGTSLTIQCQVDSQVTMMFWYRQQPGQSLTLIATANQGSEATYESGFVIDKFPISRPNLTFSTLTVSNMSPEDSSIYLCSVALANYGYTFGSGTRLTVV.